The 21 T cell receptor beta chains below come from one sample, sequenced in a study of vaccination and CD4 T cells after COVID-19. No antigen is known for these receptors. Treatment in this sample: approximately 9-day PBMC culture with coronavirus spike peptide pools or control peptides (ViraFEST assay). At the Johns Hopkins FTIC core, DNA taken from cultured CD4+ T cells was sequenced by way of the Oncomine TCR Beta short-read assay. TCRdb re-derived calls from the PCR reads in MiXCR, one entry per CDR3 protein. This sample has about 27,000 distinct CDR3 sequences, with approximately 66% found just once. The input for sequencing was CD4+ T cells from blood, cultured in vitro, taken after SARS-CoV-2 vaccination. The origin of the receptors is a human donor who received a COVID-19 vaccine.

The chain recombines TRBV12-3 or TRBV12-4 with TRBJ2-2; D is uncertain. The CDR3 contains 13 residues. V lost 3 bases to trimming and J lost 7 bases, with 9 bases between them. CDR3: CASSLTGHGELFF. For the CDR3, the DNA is TGTGCCAGCAGTTTGACGGGTCACGGGGAGCTGTTTTTT.

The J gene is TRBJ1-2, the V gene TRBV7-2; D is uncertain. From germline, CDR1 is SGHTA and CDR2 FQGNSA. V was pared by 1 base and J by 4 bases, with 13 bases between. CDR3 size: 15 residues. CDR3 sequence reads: CASSLGSQVSYGYTF. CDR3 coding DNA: TGTGCCAGCAGCTTAGGTTCCCAGGTTAGCTATGGCTACACCTTC.

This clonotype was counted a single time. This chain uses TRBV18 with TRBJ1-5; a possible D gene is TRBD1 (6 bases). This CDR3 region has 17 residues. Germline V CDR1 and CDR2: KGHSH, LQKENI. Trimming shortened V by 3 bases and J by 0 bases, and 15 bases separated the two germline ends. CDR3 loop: CASSPTGGRDSNQPQHF. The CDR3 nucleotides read TGTGCCAGCTCACCCACGGGGGGCAGGGATAGCAATCAGCCCCAGCATTTT. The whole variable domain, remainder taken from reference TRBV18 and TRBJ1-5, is NAGVMQNPRHLVRRRGQEARLRCSPMKGHSHVYWYRQLPEEGLKFMVYLQKENIIDESGMPKERFSAEFPKEGPSILRIQQVVRGDSAAYFCASSPTGGRDSNQPQHFGDGTRLSIL.

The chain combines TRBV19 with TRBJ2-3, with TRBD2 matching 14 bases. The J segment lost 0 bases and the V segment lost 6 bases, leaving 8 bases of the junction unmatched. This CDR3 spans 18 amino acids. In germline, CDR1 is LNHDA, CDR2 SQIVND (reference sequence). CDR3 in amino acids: CASRKGLAGAMSTDTQYF. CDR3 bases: TGTGCCAGTAGAAAGGGACTAGCGGGGGCCATGAGCACAGATACGCAGTATTTT. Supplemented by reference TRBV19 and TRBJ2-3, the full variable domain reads DGGITQSPKYLFRKEGQNVTLSCEQNLNHDAMYWYRQDPGQGLRLIYYSQIVNDFQKGDIAEGYSVSREKKESFPLTVTSAQKNPTAFYLCASRKGLAGAMSTDTQYFGPGTRLTVL.

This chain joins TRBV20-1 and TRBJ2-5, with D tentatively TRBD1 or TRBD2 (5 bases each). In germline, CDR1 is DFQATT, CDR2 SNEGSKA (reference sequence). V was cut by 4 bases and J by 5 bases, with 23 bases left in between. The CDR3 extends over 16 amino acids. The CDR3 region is CSATPIRRGAVETQYF. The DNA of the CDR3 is TGCAGTGCTACCCCGATTCGGCGAGGGGCAGTTGAGACCCAGTACTTC.

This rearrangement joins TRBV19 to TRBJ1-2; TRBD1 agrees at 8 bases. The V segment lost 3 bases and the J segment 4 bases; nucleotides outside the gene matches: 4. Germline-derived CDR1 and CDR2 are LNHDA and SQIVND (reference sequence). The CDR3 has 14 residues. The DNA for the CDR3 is TGTGCCAGTAGTATGGGACAGGCTCTCTATGGCTACACCTTC. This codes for CASSMGQALYGYTF.

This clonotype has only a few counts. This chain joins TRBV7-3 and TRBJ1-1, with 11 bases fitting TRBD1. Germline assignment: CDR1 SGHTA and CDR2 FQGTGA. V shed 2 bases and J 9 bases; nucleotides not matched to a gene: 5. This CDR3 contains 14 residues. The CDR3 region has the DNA TGTGCCAGCAGCTTAGGGACAGGGGGTGGTAAAGCTTTCTTT. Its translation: CASSLGTGGGKAFF.

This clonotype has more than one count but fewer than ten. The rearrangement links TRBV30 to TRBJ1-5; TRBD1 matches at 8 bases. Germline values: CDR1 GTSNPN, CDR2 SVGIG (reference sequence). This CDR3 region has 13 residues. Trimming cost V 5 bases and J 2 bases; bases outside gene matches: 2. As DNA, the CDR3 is TGTGCCTGGGACAGGGGAGGCAATCAGCCCCAGCATTTT. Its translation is CAWDRGGNQPQHF.

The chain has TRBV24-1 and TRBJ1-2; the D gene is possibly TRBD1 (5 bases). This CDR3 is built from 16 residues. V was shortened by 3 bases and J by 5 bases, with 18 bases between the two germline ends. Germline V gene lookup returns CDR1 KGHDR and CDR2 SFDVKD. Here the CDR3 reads CATSDQEQGGRYGYTF. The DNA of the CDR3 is TGTGCCACCAGTGATCAAGAGCAGGGAGGACGGTATGGCTACACCTTC.

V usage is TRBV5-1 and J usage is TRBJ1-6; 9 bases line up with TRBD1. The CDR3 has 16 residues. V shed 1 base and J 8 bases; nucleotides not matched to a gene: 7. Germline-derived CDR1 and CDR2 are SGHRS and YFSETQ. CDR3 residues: CASSLRRQGEDSPLHF. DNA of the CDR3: TGCGCCAGCAGCTTGAGGCGACAGGGGGAGGATTCACCCCTCCACTTT.

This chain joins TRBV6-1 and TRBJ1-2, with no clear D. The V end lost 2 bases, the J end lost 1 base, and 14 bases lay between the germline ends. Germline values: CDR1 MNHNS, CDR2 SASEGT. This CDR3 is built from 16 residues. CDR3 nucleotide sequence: TGTGCCAGCAGTGAAAGGGCGGAACGGAGTAACTATGGCTACACCTTC. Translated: CASSERAERSNYGYTF.

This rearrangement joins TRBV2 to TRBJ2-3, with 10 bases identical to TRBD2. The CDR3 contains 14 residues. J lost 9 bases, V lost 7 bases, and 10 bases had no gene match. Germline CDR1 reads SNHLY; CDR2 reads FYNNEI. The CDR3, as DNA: TGTGCCAGCACCGGGACTAGCGCCGGTAGAACGCAGTATTTT. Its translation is CASTGTSAGRTQYF. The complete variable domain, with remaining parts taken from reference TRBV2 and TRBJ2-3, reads EPEVTQTPSHQVTQMGQEVILRCVPISNHLYFYWYRQILGQKVEFLVSFYNNEISEKSEIFDDQFSVERPDGSNFTLKIRSTKLEDSAMYFCASTGTSAGRTQYFGPGTRLTVL.

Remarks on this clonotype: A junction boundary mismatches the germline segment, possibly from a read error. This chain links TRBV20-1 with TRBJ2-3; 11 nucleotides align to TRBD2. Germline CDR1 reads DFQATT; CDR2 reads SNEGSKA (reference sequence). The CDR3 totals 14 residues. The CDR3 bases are TGCAGTGTTAGACCGCCTAGCGGGGGGGATACGCAGTATTTT. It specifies CSVRPPSGGDTQYF.

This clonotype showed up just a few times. The CDR3 DNA is TGTGCCAGCAGACTCGGTCGGCTAGCGGTGGCAGATACGCAGTATTTT. Translated: CASRLGRLAVADTQYF. The chain has TRBV27 and TRBJ2-3, with 7 bases matching TRBD2. V dropped 6 bases and J dropped 4; count of bases not matched to a gene: 13. The CDR3 is 16 residues long. Germline V gene sequence: CDR1 MNHEY, CDR2 SMNVEV (reference sequence).

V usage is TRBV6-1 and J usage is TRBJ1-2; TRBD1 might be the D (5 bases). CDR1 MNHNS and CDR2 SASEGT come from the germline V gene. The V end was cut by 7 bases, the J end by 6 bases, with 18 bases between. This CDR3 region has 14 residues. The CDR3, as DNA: TGTGCCAGCACCCGGGGACGGGGTGGTCATGGCTACACCTTC. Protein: CASTRGRGGHGYTF.

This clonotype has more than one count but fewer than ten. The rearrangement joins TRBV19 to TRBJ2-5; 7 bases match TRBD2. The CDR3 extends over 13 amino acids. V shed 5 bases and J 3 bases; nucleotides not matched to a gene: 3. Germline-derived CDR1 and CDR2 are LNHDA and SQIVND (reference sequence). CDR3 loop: CASSRGTKETQYF. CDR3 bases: TGTGCCAGTAGTCGGGGGACTAAAGAGACCCAGTACTTC.

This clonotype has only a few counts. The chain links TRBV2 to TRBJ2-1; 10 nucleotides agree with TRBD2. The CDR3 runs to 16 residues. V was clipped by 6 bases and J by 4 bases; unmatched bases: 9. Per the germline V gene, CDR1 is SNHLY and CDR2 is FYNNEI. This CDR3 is CASSLAGAPNYNEQFF. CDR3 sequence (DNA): TGTGCCAGCAGCCTAGCGGGGGCCCCCAATTACAATGAGCAGTTCTTC.

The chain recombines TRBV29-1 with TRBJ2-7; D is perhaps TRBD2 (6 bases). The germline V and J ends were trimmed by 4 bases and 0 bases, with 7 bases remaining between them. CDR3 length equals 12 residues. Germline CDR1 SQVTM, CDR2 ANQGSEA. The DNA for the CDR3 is TGCAGCGTTGTGGAGGGCTCCTACGAGCAGTACTTC. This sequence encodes CSVVEGSYEQYF.

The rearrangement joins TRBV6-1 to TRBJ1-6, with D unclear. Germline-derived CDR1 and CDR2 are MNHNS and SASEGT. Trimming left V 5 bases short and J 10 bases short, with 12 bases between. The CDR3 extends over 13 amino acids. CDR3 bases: TGTGCCAGCAGTCCCTTCCCGGAGTCACCCCTCCACTTT. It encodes CASSPFPESPLHF.

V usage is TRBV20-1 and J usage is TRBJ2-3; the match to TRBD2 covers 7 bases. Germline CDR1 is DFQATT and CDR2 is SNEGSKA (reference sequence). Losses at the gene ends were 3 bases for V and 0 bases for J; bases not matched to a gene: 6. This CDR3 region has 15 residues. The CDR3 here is CSASSAGVSTDTQYF. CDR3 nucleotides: TGCAGTGCTAGCTCTGCGGGGGTCAGCACAGATACGCAGTATTTT.

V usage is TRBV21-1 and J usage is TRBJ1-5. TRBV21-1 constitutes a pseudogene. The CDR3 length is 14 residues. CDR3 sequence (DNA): TGTGCCAGCAGCCACCGGGACTCAGGGAGGCCCCAGCATTTT. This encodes CASSHRDSGRPQHF.